This TCR beta chain is drawn from a study of Ad26.COV2.S vaccination and SARS-CoV-2 variants. Study information: Each vaccinee took Ad26.COV2.S intramuscularly, once or twice 56 days apart.

Unmatched junction bases numbered 1, after V lost 5 bases and J lost 3 bases. CDR1 is MNHEY, CDR2 SMNVEV, per germline (reference sequence). This CDR3 comprises 13 residues. Worth noting for this clone: Its antigen is unidentified.

Study-wide points: Substantial breadth was reported for post-vaccination spike-specific CD8+ and CD4+ T cells. Analyses of TCR breadth and depth may have underestimated total T cell responses.

Regarding treatment: some 20 received Ad26.COV2.S at low or high dose, single or two shots; 5 received placebo; per-sample allocation not given. Samples analyzed were those drawn on day 63 after the first vaccine or placebo injection. Produced via immunoSEQ multiplex PCR; TCRdb's table is partial and in-frame only. The sample holds approximately 340,000 clones; 85% are singletons and the top ten take around 3%. The rearrangement links TRBV27 to TRBJ2-7; 10 nucleotides align to TRBD2. Sequencing used peripheral blood, obtained in a trial of Ad26.COV2.S vaccine versus placebo. The TCR was taken from a person between 18 and 60 years old who received the Ad26.COV2.S COVID-19 vaccine or a placebo. The CDR3 loop reads CASSRTSGYEQYF. DNA for the CDR3: TGTGCCAGCAGTCGGACTAGCGGCTACGAGCAGTACTTC.